This T cell receptor beta chain originates from a study of memory CD4+ T cells and cytomegalovirus serostatus. Study context: This sample comes from healthy Belgian adults, several CMV seropositive, approximately 25 seronegative.

Original processing methods: Out-of-frame sequences were removed, leaving 2,204,828 distinct TCRbeta sequences. The assay was immunoSEQ multiplex PCR, and TCRdb's table has in-frame clones only and misses some. D and trimming were read from the DNA, whereas the V and J calls and clone size are those reported in that table. The table lists 50,000 or so clones, roughly four fifths of them singletons. The V end was cut by 8 bases, the J end by 0 bases, with 11 bases between. The CDR3 consists of 14 residues. CDR1 is LNHDA and CDR2 is SQIVND in the germline V gene (reference sequence). Single viable CD3+CD4+CD8-CD45RO+ cells were sorted as the memory CD4+ T cells. CD4+ T cells were isolated by positive magnetic selection.

The clonotype comes from an adult in good health and CMV-seronegative. Input material: memory CD4+ T cells from blood. The chain recombines TRBV19 with TRBJ1-5, with D uncertain. CDR3 DNA: TGTGCCAGTTCCCTCACAGCTAGCAATCAGCCCCAGCATTTT. This translates into CASSLTASNQPQHF.